Listed here are 30 T cell receptor beta chains from one sample, sequenced in a study of blood T cell repertoires in COVID-19 (TCRdb year 2020). Library method: the immunoSEQ multiplex PCR assay. The source is immuneACCESS, and TCRdb retained only in-frame sequences with V and J called. Part of the clones is not carried over; for the studies checked, unresolved V genes explain less than half of this, and the remainder is unexplained. The sample contains fewer than 85,000 clones, around 74% of them found a single time. The top ten constitute 2% to 3% of the sample. The sample comprised peripheral blood. The source of these receptors is a human donor with acute or convalescent COVID-19. The donor label of this sample is uncertain.

The V and J genes are TRBV29-1 and TRBJ2-2, with 10 bases fitting TRBD2. With 7 bases clipped from V and 7 bases from J, the junction kept 9 bases outside the gene matches. The CDR3 consists of 14 residues. CDR1 and CDR2 (germline): SQVTM, ANQGSEA. CDR3 protein: CSARAGGRSGELFF. CDR3 DNA sequence: TGCAGCGCAAGAGCGGGGGGGAGAAGCGGGGAGCTGTTTTTT.

The V gene is TRBV30, the J gene TRBJ1-3; D is perhaps TRBD1 (5 bases). This CDR3 is built from 12 residues. V lost 1 base and J lost 10, with 11 bases in between. From germline, CDR1 is GTSNPN and CDR2 SVGIG (reference sequence). The DNA for the CDR3 is TGTGCCTGGAGTGACGGGGGGGGAACCATATATTTT. This translates into CAWSDGGGTIYF.

For the CDR3, the DNA is TGTGCCAGCAGTTCAGCCCTTAGGGGCGGTGGCTACACCTTC. Protein product: CASSSALRGGGYTF. This rearrangement joins TRBV2 to TRBJ1-2; D is possibly TRBD1 (5 bases). Trimming stripped 5 bases from V and 7 bases from J, with 17 bases between. Germline V lookup: CDR1 SNHLY, CDR2 FYNNEI. The CDR3 covers 14 residues.

The chain has TRBV28 and TRBJ1-2, with no clear D. From germline, CDR1 is MDHEN and CDR2 SYDVKM. Trimming stripped 5 bases from V and 4 bases from J, with 11 bases between. The CDR3 has 13 residues. CDR3 protein: CASSARHRYGYTF. CDR3 coding DNA: TGTGCCAGCAGTGCGCGACACCGCTATGGCTACACCTTC.

The genes are TRBV6-5 and TRBJ1-2; D may be TRBD1 (6 bases). The CDR3 is made up of 15 amino acids. In germline, CDR1 is MNHEY, CDR2 SVGAGI. Trimming took 0 bases from V and 8 from J, leaving 16 bases between them. This CDR3 is CASSYSRGGGRGYTF. CDR3 bases: TGTGCCAGCAGTTACTCACGCGGGGGGGGCCGCGGCTACACCTTC.

The chain has TRBV5-6 and TRBJ2-5; 8 nucleotides align to TRBD1. This CDR3 spans 14 amino acids. CDR1 is SGHDT and CDR2 is YYEEEE in the germline V gene. The trim removed 4 bases at V and 4 bases at J, leaving 6 bases unmatched. CDR3 sequence (DNA): TGTGCCAGCAGCCGTGGACAGGGTGCAGAGACCCAGTACTTC. Its protein product is CASSRGQGAETQYF.

The chain links TRBV28 to TRBJ2-7; 11 bases agree with TRBD1. The J segment lost 5 bases and the V segment lost 5 bases, leaving 5 bases of the junction unmatched. Per the germline V gene, CDR1 is MDHEN and CDR2 is SYDVKM. The CDR3 has 14 residues. The CDR3 reads CASSLGQGANEQYV. CDR3 nucleotides: TGTGCCAGCAGTCTCGGACAGGGGGCGAACGAGCAGTACGTC.

This sequence joins TRBV5-6 and TRBJ2-5; 7 bases are a match to TRBD1. Germline CDR1 is SGHDT and CDR2 is YYEEEE. V shed 2 bases and J 6 bases; nucleotides not matched to a gene: 7. This CDR3 is 14 amino acids long. The CDR3 DNA follows: TGTGCCAGCAGCTTAGGGGACAGCGGAAAGACCCAGTACTTC. Amino acids: CASSLGDSGKTQYF.

The chain couples TRBV11-2 to TRBJ2-5; 7 bases map to TRBD2. CDR1 and CDR2 from the germline V gene are SGHAT and FQNNGV. Unmatched junction bases numbered 6, after V lost 2 bases and J lost 3 bases. The CDR3 has 15 amino acids. This CDR3 reads CASSLWSGREETQYF. In nucleotides, the CDR3 is TGTGCCAGCAGCTTATGGTCGGGGAGGGAAGAGACCCAGTACTTC.

The chain combines TRBV21-1 with TRBJ2-5; the table names TRBD1, a call not compared with the DNA. TRBV21-1 is classified as a pseudogene. The CDR3 covers 16 residues. CDR3 loop: CASSSGTGAWGETQYF. CDR3 nucleotides: TGTGCCAGCAGCTCCGGGACAGGTGCATGGGGAGAGACCCAGTACTTC.

The chain is built from TRBV28 and TRBJ2-5, with 7 bases that match TRBD1. The ends lost 8 bases at V and 5 bases at J; junction bases unmatched: 11. The CDR3 contains 14 residues. Germline V CDR1 and CDR2: MDHEN, SYDVKM. The CDR3 is CASQGHTGDETQYF. The CDR3 bases are TGTGCCAGCCAAGGGCATACAGGGGACGAGACCCAGTACTTC.

The chain carries TRBV19 and TRBJ2-1; 10 bases match TRBD2. The J segment lost 8 bases and the V segment lost 7 bases, leaving 11 bases of the junction unmatched. In germline, CDR1 is LNHDA, CDR2 SQIVND (reference sequence). The CDR3 is 15 amino acids. The DNA of the CDR3 is TGTGCCAGTACCAACCCCTCCCTAGCGGGAGATGAGCAGTTCTTC. This sequence encodes CASTNPSLAGDEQFF.

The chain carries TRBV5-4 and TRBJ2-7, with 7 bases aligning to TRBD1. The length of the CDR3 is 15 residues. The germline V gene has CDR1 SGHNT and CDR2 YYREEE (reference sequence). With 0 bases clipped from V and 1 base from J, the junction kept 4 bases outside the gene matches. CDR3 in amino acids: CASSLEGGQSYEQYF. The DNA for the CDR3 is TGTGCCAGCAGCTTGGAAGGGGGCCAGTCCTACGAGCAGTACTTC.

The chain has TRBV27 and TRBJ2-7, with TRBD2 as a possible D gene (6 bases). Trimming removed 5 bases at V and 0 bases at J, with 17 bases between. Germline CDR1 reads MNHEY; CDR2 reads SMNVEV (reference sequence). This CDR3 contains 16 residues. CDR3 DNA sequence: TGTGCCAGCAGTCGAACTCTAGCGAGCACCTCCTACGAGCAGTACTTC. Protein product: CASSRTLASTSYEQYF.

The gene calls are TRBV7-3 and TRBJ2-5, with TRBD1 matching 8 bases. V gave up 5 bases and J gave up 4 bases; unmatched junction bases: 9. The germline V gene encodes CDR1 SGHTA and CDR2 FQGTGA. The CDR3 length is 15 residues. The CDR3 DNA follows: TGTGCCAGCAGCGCCGCCGGACAGGGTTTAGAGACCCAGTACTTC. The encoded protein is CASSAAGQGLETQYF.

The V call is TRBV14, the J call TRBJ1-4; D not resolved. CDR3 length equals 13 residues. Germline-derived CDR1 and CDR2 are SGHDN and FVKESK. Trimming left V 2 bases short and J 15 bases short, with 16 bases between. The CDR3 is CASSQFRGSELFF. The CDR3 nucleotides read TGTGCCAGCAGCCAATTTCGGGGAAGTGAGTTGTTTTTT.

This chain links TRBV27 with TRBJ2-3, with D tentatively TRBD1 (6 bases). Trimming pared 7 bases from V and 3 bases from J, leaving 14 bases between. CDR3 size: 14 residues. Germline lookup yields CDR1 MNHEY and CDR2 SMNVEV (reference sequence). In DNA, the CDR3 is TGTGCCAGCACTCGACAGGCACAGACAGATACGCAGTATTTT. Its translation is CASTRQAQTDTQYF.

The genes are TRBV28 and TRBJ1-4; 7 bases map to TRBD1. Germline V gene lookup returns CDR1 MDHEN and CDR2 SYDVKM. V shed 5 bases and J 7 bases; nucleotides not matched to a gene: 7. CDR3 length: 14 residues. CDR3 DNA sequence: TGTGCCAGCAGTCGTACAGGGGTGGGTGAAAAACTGTTTTTT. As protein: CASSRTGVGEKLFF.

The V and J genes are TRBV4-3 and TRBJ1-5; possibly TRBD1 for D (5 bases). V was shortened by 1 base and J by 9 bases, with 19 bases between the two germline ends. The CDR3 covers 16 residues. Germline lookup yields CDR1 LGHNA and CDR2 YSLEER. CDR3 nucleotide sequence: TGCGCCAGCAGCCAAGTGGCCGGGCAGGGAGGTGTGCCCCAGCATTTT. Protein sequence: CASSQVAGQGGVPQHF.

CDR3 DNA sequence: TGTGCCAGCAGTTTTGGAGGGGTAAACATTCAGTACTTC. The encoded protein is CASSFGGVNIQYF. The chain joins TRBV28 to TRBJ2-4; possible D gene TRBD2, 6 bases. Germline CDR1 reads MDHEN; CDR2 reads SYDVKM. CDR3 length equals 13 residues. The V end lost 3 bases, the J end lost 6 bases, and 9 bases lay between the germline ends.

CDR3 DNA sequence: TGTGCCAGCAACGGCTACAATGAGCAGTTCTTC. Its protein is CASNGYNEQFF. This chain uses TRBV28 with TRBJ2-1; no clear D. Germline lookup yields CDR1 MDHEN and CDR2 SYDVKM. V was trimmed by 7 bases and J by 3 bases, leaving 4 bases between them. CDR3 size: 11 residues. The whole variable domain, remainder taken from reference TRBV28 and TRBJ2-1, is DVKVTQSSRYLVKRTGEKVFLECVQDMDHENMFWYRQDPGLGLRLIYFSYDVKMKEKGDIPEGYSVSREKKERFSLILESASTNQTSMYLCASNGYNEQFFGPGTRLTVL.

For the CDR3, the DNA is TGCGCCAGCAGCGCAGACCAAAGGCGGACTGAAGCTTTCTTT. Encoded protein: CASSADQRRTEAFF. This chain connects TRBV5-1 to TRBJ1-1; no clear D. This CDR3 is 14 amino acids long. Per germline, CDR1 SGHRS and CDR2 YFSETQ. Deletions cut 4 bases from V and 5 bases from J, with 15 bases between.

The rearrangement uses TRBV7-9 and TRBJ2-7; 8 bases align to TRBD2. Germline loops: CDR1 SEHNR, CDR2 FQNEAQ (reference sequence). This CDR3 contains 15 residues. V gave up 8 bases and J gave up 2 bases; unmatched junction bases: 11. For the CDR3, the DNA is TGTGCCAGCTCCACAACGGGAGGGCCCACCTACGAGCAGTACTTC. It translates to CASSTTGGPTYEQYF.

The chain links TRBV19 to TRBJ1-5; 8 bases are shared with TRBD1. With V trimmed by 5 bases and J by 0 bases, 9 bases remained unmatched. Germline values: CDR1 LNHDA, CDR2 SQIVND (reference sequence). This CDR3 comprises 17 residues. CDR3 sequence: CASSPRTGRISNQPQHF. CDR3 bases: TGTGCCAGTAGTCCAAGGACAGGGAGGATTAGCAATCAGCCCCAGCATTTT.

The V and J genes are TRBV25-1 and TRBJ2-7, with TRBD1 identical over 8 bases. The J segment lost 3 bases and the V segment lost 6 bases, leaving 4 bases of the junction unmatched. This CDR3 spans 13 amino acids. Germline-derived CDR1 and CDR2 are MGHDK and SYGVNS. CDR3 in amino acids: CASSQGAIYEQYF. CDR3 sequence (DNA): TGTGCCAGCAGCCAGGGGGCAATCTACGAGCAGTACTTC.

CDR3 in DNA: TGCGCCAGCAGCTTGTACAGAGACACCGGGGAGCTGTTTTTT. This gives the protein CASSLYRDTGELFF. The V call is TRBV5-1, the J call TRBJ2-2, with no clear D. The ends were cut back, 1 base at V and 3 bases at J, with 7 bases in the middle. CDR1 SGHRS and CDR2 YFSETQ come from the germline V gene. This CDR3 comprises 14 residues.

The V gene is TRBV6-5, the J gene TRBJ1-2; D may be TRBD1 (5 bases). V was clipped by 8 bases and J by 3 bases, with 10 bases between them. This CDR3 contains 12 residues. The germline V gene has CDR1 MNHEY and CDR2 SVGAGI. The CDR3 is CASGGGYYGYTF. DNA for the CDR3: TGTGCCAGCGGCGGGGGTTACTATGGCTACACCTTC.

The chain employs TRBV7-2 and TRBJ1-6; maybe TRBD1 (6 bases). Trimming took off 1 base at V and 6 bases at J, with 10 bases between the two ends. CDR3 length equals 15 residues. From germline, CDR1 is SGHTA and CDR2 FQGNSA. CDR3 loop: CASSLVAGANSPLHF. The CDR3 DNA reads as TGTGCCAGCAGCTTAGTGGCAGGGGCTAATTCACCCCTCCACTTT.

This clone was seen more than once but under ten times. The chain combines TRBV6-6 with TRBJ1-4; maybe TRBD1 (5 bases). Trimming stripped 7 bases from V and 8 bases from J, with 11 bases between. Germline loops: CDR1 MNHNY, CDR2 SVGAGI (reference sequence). This CDR3 spans 12 amino acids. CDR3 sequence: CASTGGYEKLFF. The DNA for the CDR3 is TGTGCCAGCACCGGGGGGTACGAAAAACTGTTTTTT.

The rearrangement joins TRBV30 to TRBJ2-7, with D perhaps matching TRBD2 (5 bases). The CDR3 is made up of 14 amino acids. Germline values: CDR1 GTSNPN, CDR2 SVGIG (reference sequence). Trimming removed 3 bases at V and 0 bases at J, with 12 bases between. The CDR3: CAWREAGSSYEQYF. The DNA for the CDR3 is TGTGCCTGGAGGGAGGCGGGTAGCTCCTACGAGCAGTACTTC.